This T cell receptor beta chain was recovered during a study of shared clonotypes between healthy human individuals. On the study more broadly: Each donor's CD4 naive and CD4 memory cells filled three plates apiece, CD8 naive two, and CD8 memory one.

Clones were read by immunoSEQ multiplex PCR, and TCRdb kept only the in-frame ones, dropping some. The sample has approximately 1.9 million clones; about 94% are singletons. The germline gives CDR1 SGDLS, CDR2 YYNGEE. The CDR3 runs to 13 residues. The J segment lost 7 bases and the V segment lost 4 bases, leaving 0 bases of the junction unmatched. General study results and limits: Estimated clonotype richness was generally higher in naive than memory subsets. Clonotypes shared by all four donors outscored non-shared clonotypes in generation probability.

To note about this clone: The antigen is not known.

CD8 cells classed as naive were CD45RO-negative and positively selected for CCR7, excluding terminally differentiated effector memory CD45RA+ cells. The sequence derives from a man aged 18 to 35 in good health. Some clones in this sample may be carry-over from other donors' samples. The sample consisted of naive CD8+ T cells from PBMCs. This chain joins TRBV9 and TRBJ2-1; 12 bases line up with TRBD2. CDR3 in DNA: TGTGCCAGCAGCACTAGCGGGAGGAATGAGCAGTTCTTC. It yields the protein CASSTSGRNEQFF.